A selection of T cell receptor beta chains follows, all from one sample in a study of response to subunit inactivated influenza vaccine. TCRdb used MiXCR to reprocess the RT-PCR reads, holding one entry per CDR3 protein. The sample yields around 520,000 distinct CDR3 sequences, roughly 23% seen once. This specimen was CD4+ T cells sorted from PBMCs, taken more than 4 days after vaccination. The receptors originated from a man over 45 who received an inactivated influenza vaccine. Each CDR3 is given with its conserved first and last residue. A D gene is named only where the DNA matches it firmly. Clone size is not always given. Where it is, it says once, few, many or a class for expanded clones.

clone_size j_call d_call v_call cdr3_nt cdr3_aa
few TRBJ1-1 NA TRBV20-1 TGCAGTGCCCCTCCCGGCGGGACGAACACTGAAGCTTTCTTT CSAPPGGTNTEAFF
NA TRBJ2-7 TRBD2 TRBV7-8 TGTGCCAGCAGCAAAGGAGCGGGAGAAGCCTCCTACGAGCAGTACTTC CASSKGAGEASYEQYF
NA TRBJ2-5 TRBD2 TRBV4-1 TGCGCCAGCAGCACGGGGGGGTTGGGGGAGACCCAGTACTTC CASSTGGLGETQYF
few TRBJ1-4 NA TRBV20-1 TGCAGTGCTAGAGCCAAGAATGAAAAACTGTTTTTT CSARAKNEKLFF
few TRBJ2-3 NA TRBV7-8 TGTGCCAGCAGCATAGTCCGGGTCCACACAGATACGCAGTATTTT CASSIVRVHTDTQYF
many TRBJ2-3 NA TRBV20-1 TGCAGTGCTAGACGACCCATTGGGGGCCCAGATACGCAGTATTTT CSARRPIGGPDTQYF
NA TRBJ2-7 NA TRBV20-1 TGCAGTGCGGCAGGGGGGAGGATCTACGAGCAGTACTTC CSAAGGRIYEQYF
few TRBJ2-7 TRBD2 TRBV10-3 TGTGCCATCAGTGCGGGACTAGCGGGAGGGTACTACGAGCAGTACTTC CAISAGLAGGYYEQYF
many TRBJ1-2 TRBD1 TRBV7-2 TGTGCCAGCAGCCTACAGGGGGGTCTCTATGGCTACACCTTC CASSLQGGLYGYTF
NA TRBJ2-1 TRBD2 TRBV12-3/TRBV12-4 TGTGCCAGCAGTCCTACTAGCGGGAGTCCCTATGAGCAGTTCTTC CASSPTSGSPYEQFF
few TRBJ1-1 NA TRBV6-5 TGTGCCAGCAGTTACCGGGGGATTGAAACTGAAGCTTTCTTT CASSYRGIETEAFF
few TRBJ2-5 NA TRBV20-1 TGCAGTGCTACGGAAGAGACCCAGTACTTC CSATEETQYF
NA TRBJ2-1 TRBD2 TRBV4-2 TGTGCCAGCTCTGAGGGTGCGGGAGGGCCGTTGAATGAGCAGTTCTTC CASSEGAGGPLNEQFF
NA TRBJ2-1 NA TRBV29-1 TGCAGCAGTCCCCAGCTAGGCGCGACGAGCCTTGAGCAGTTCTTC CSSPQLGATSLEQFF
few TRBJ2-1 TRBD1 TRBV11-1 TGTGCCAGCAGTCCAGACAGGGGCCACACTAGAAGCTCCTACAATGAGCAGTTCTTC CASSPDRGHTRSSYNEQFF
many TRBJ1-6 TRBD1 TRBV10-3 TGTGCCATCAGGCCGGACAGGGGATCTTCACCCCTCCACTTT CAIRPDRGSSPLHF
few TRBJ1-2 NA TRBV29-1 TGCAGCGTTGTGGAGCCGAACTATGGCTACACCTTC CSVVEPNYGYTF
few TRBJ2-3 NA TRBV2 TGTGCCAGCAGTTATCAGGATACGCAGTATTTT CASSYQDTQYF
NA TRBJ2-1 NA TRBV3-1 TGTGCCAGCAGGACCGGGCCCCATGAGCAGTTCTTC CASRTGPHEQFF
few TRBJ2-1 TRBD2 TRBV18 TGTGCCAGCTCACCACCGGGGGTAGCGGGAGTCATGGCCAATGAGCAGTTCTTC CASSPPGVAGVMANEQFF
few TRBJ2-1 NA TRBV5-5 TGTGCCAGCAGCTTGGCCACGTTTGGGTTCAATGAGCAGTTCTTC CASSLATFGFNEQFF
NA TRBJ2-7 NA TRBV19 TGTGCCAGTAGTAACCGGGACCGGGACCTCTACGAGCAGTACTTC CASSNRDRDLYEQYF
NA TRBJ1-1 NA TRBV7-9 TGTGCCAGCAGAGTTGGATGGAACACTGAAGCTTTCTTT CASRVGWNTEAFF
NA TRBJ2-5 TRBD2 TRBV20-1 TGCAGTGCTATTAGAGCGGGAGGGTACCAAGAGACCCAGTACTTC CSAIRAGGYQETQYF
NA TRBJ1-3 NA TRBV10-3 TGTGCCATCAGTAACCTTAAAATACCAGGAAACACCATATATTTT CAISNLKIPGNTIYF
few TRBJ1-3 TRBD1 TRBV20-1 TGCAGTGCACAGGGGATGTCAGGAAACACCATATATTTT CSAQGMSGNTIYF
few TRBJ2-7 NA TRBV7-9 TGTGCCAGCAGCTGGGCGGGGGCCTCCTACGAGCAGTACTTC CASSWAGASYEQYF
NA TRBJ2-7 TRBD1 TRBV30 TGTGCCTGGAGGAGACAGGGGAGAAATAAGTACGAGCAGTACTTC CAWRRQGRNKYEQYF
NA TRBJ2-3 TRBD2 TRBV24-1 TGTGCCACCAGTGAAACTAGCGGGAGGGCCCAAGATACGCGGTATTTT CATSETSGRAQDTRYF
few TRBJ2-3 TRBD1 TRBV20-1 TGCAGTGCGCCGAGCTGGGACAGGGTCACAGATACGCAGTATTTT CSAPSWDRVTDTQYF
few TRBJ2-1 NA TRBV15 TGTGCCACCGTGCTGGGAGGACACAACAATGAGCAGTTCTTC CATVLGGHNNEQFF
NA TRBJ2-5 TRBD2 TRBV4-1 TGCGCCAGCAGCCAAGTCGGACTAGCGGGGGGGCCCAGACAAGAGACCCAGTACTTC CASSQVGLAGGPRQETQYF
few TRBJ2-2 TRBD2 TRBV4-2 TGTGCCAGCAGCCGTCGGGGACTAGCGGGAGGATCGAACACCGGGGAGCTGTTTTTT CASSRRGLAGGSNTGELFF
many TRBJ2-5 NA TRBV20-1 TGCAGTGCTAGTCGGGACGGCCAAGAGACCCAGTACTTC CSASRDGQETQYF
few TRBJ2-7 NA TRBV12-3/TRBV12-4 TGTGCCAGCAGTTCGCGGTCGACAGGGAGGTCCTACGAGCAGTACTTC CASSSRSTGRSYEQYF
NA TRBJ1-1 TRBD1 TRBV11-2 TGTGCCAGCAGCTTAGATCGGACAGGGAAGAACACTGAAGCTTTCTTT CASSLDRTGKNTEAFF
NA TRBJ1-4 TRBD1 TRBV25-1 TGTGCCAGCACCGATGACAGGGGTGGGGAAAAACTGTTTTTT CASTDDRGGEKLFF
NA TRBJ2-7 NA TRBV11-2 TGTGCCAGCAGCTCACAGGGAACGGAAGAGCAGTACTTC CASSSQGTEEQYF
NA TRBJ2-5 TRBD1 TRBV7-2 TGTGCCAGCAGCAGAACGACAGGGGGGATCGGGGAGACCCAGTACTTC CASSRTTGGIGETQYF
many TRBJ2-7 NA TRBV2 TGTGCCAGCAGCACAACCTACGAGCAGTACTTC CASSTTYEQYF
NA TRBJ2-2 TRBD1 TRBV9 TGTGCCAGCAGCTTAGCCGGGGACAGCGCCCCCGGGGAGCTGTTTTTT CASSLAGDSAPGELFF
many TRBJ2-1 TRBD2 TRBV11-2 TGTGCCAGCAGCTTAGAGCCCCTAGCGGGAGGGCCTTCGTTTTGGAATGAGCAGTTCTTC CASSLEPLAGGPSFWNEQFF
NA TRBJ2-7 NA TRBV7-7 TGTGCTAGCAGCTTAGAGACCGGGACAGGGACTAGCGAGCAGTACTTC CASSLETGTGTSEQYF
few TRBJ2-7 NA TRBV12-3/TRBV12-4 TGTGCCAGCAGCCCCAACGGGGAGCAGTACTTC CASSPNGEQYF
few TRBJ2-3 TRBD2 TRBV7-2 TGTGCCAGCAGCCGACTAGCGGGAGGAGATACGCAGTATTTT CASSRLAGGDTQYF
few TRBJ2-5 TRBD1 TRBV7-9 TGTGCCAGCGCCCCGATGCGACAGGGGAGAGTAGAGACCCAGTACTTC CASAPMRQGRVETQYF
NA TRBJ2-5 NA TRBV5-1 TGCGCCAGCAGACAGACAGACCAAGAGACCCAGTACTTC CASRQTDQETQYF
NA TRBJ2-5 TRBD2 TRBV7-2 TGTGCCAGCAGCTGGGGACTAGCTGGAGAGACCCAGTACTTC CASSWGLAGETQYF
NA TRBJ1-2 NA TRBV7-9 TGTGCCAGCAGGGTGGGAGTTGAGGCTGGCTACACCTTC CASRVGVEAGYTF
NA TRBJ1-1 NA TRBV6-5 TGTGCCAGCAGTTACGGCAGGGTCGTGAACACTGAAGCTTTCTTT CASSYGRVVNTEAFF
few TRBJ1-2 NA TRBV6-1 TGTGCCAGCAGTCTGGGACTGGGGGGATCTAACTATGGCTACACCTTC CASSLGLGGSNYGYTF
few TRBJ1-5 NA TRBV27 TGTGCCAGCAGTTTAGGAGGGGCAGGGGGCAATCAGCCCCAGCATTTT CASSLGGAGGNQPQHF
once TRBJ2-7 TRBD1 TRBV7-2 TGTGCCAGCAGAGCGCCGGGACAGGGGAATCACGAGCAGTACTTC CASRAPGQGNHEQYF
NA TRBJ2-2 NA TRBV6-1 TGTGCCAGCAGGGCCACAGTGTGGGCTCTGGCGGCTGGGGAGCTGTTTTTT CASRATVWALAAGELFF
NA TRBJ1-3 TRBD1 TRBV7-9 TGTGCCAGCAGCTTAGCACAGGGGGCAGTTGGAAACACCATATATTTT CASSLAQGAVGNTIYF
NA TRBJ2-7 NA TRBV29-1 TGCAGCGTGCAGGACGGGACCTACGAGCAGTACTTC CSVQDGTYEQYF